The clone carrying this T cell receptor beta chain has ten or more counts. Its antigen remains unknown. The sample belongs to a study of identical twins. V dropped 4 bases and J dropped 2 bases, with 14 bases sitting between them. Germline V lookup: CDR1 MGHRA, CDR2 YSYEKL. The CDR3 spans 15 residues. TCRdb independently ran MiXCR on the 5' RACE reads; one entry per CDR3 protein. Of under 300,000 distinct CDR3 sequences listed, 11% to 15% are singletons. Regarding the study as a whole: Out-of-frame TCR alpha sharing observed in monozygotic twins exceeded model estimates. High-abundance cord blood beta clonotypes had fewer insertions; memory repertoires showed none.

V gene TRBV4-1 combines with J gene TRBJ2-5; tentative D call: TRBD1 (7 bases). The clonotype comes from a young woman in good health. Sequencing was carried out using memory (CD45RO+) T cells sorted from blood. CDR3 sequence (DNA): TGCGCCAGCAGCCTGAGGGGGGACAGTCAAGAGACCCAGTACTTC. Its protein is CASSLRGDSQETQYF.